This TCR beta chain was captured by sequencing in a study of identical twins. TCRdb recomputed calls from the 5' RACE reads with MiXCR, one row per CDR3 protein. This table holds over 600,000 distinct CDR3 sequences, 21% found once. Trimming removed 4 bases from V and 3 bases from J, with 13 bases in between. The germline V gene has CDR1 SGHRS and CDR2 YFSETQ. The CDR3 has 14 residues. These data also formed part of another study, on T cells expressing NK-cell markers. As reported in that work: Each of roughly six donors carried dominant NKG2C+ clonotypes accounting for about 1.0-7.0% of CD8+ T cells.

The chain links TRBV5-1 to TRBJ1-2; perhaps TRBD1 as D (5 bases). This TCR was sampled from a woman aged 18 to 35 in good health. The sequencing input was PBMCs. CDR3 bases: TGCGCCAGCAGCCCGGGGGGGGTCGACTATGGCTACACCTTC. As protein: CASSPGGVDYGYTF.